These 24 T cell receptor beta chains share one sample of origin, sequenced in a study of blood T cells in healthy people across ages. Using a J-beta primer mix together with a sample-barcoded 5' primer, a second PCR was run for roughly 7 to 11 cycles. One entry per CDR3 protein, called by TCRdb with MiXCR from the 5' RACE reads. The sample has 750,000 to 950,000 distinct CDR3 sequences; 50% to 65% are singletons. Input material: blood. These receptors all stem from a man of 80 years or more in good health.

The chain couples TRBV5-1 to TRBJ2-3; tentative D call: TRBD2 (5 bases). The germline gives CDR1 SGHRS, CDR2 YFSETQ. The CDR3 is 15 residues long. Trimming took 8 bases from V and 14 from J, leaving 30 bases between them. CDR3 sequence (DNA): TGCGCCAGTAGCGCGGTACTAGTCGGTCACAGATACGTGTATTTT. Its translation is CASSAVLVGHRYVYF.

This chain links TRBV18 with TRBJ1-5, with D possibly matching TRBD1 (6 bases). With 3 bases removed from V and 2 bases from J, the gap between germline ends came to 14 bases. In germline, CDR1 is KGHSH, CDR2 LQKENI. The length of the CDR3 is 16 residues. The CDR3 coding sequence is TGTGCCAGCTCACCGGTGGGGGGCGCCGGCAATCAGCCCCAGCATTTT. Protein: CASSPVGGAGNQPQHF.

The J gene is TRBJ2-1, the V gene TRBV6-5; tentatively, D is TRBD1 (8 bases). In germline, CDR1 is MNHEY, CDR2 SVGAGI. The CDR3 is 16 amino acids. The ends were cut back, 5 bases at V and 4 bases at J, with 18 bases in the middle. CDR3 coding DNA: TGTGCCAGCAGTCCCGGGGGGACAGGACGTTACAATGAGCAGTTCTTC. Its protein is CASSPGGTGRYNEQFF.

DNA for the CDR3: TGTGCCAGCAGTCGACTAGCGGGGGCCCTACCCTACAATGAGCAGTTCTTC. This codes for CASSRLAGALPYNEQFF. The chain links TRBV7-8 to TRBJ2-1; 12 bases agree with TRBD2. V shed 6 bases and J 2 bases; nucleotides not matched to a gene: 8. Germline lookup yields CDR1 SGHVS and CDR2 FQNEAQ. This CDR3 is built from 17 residues. Looking up the rest from reference TRBV7-8 and TRBJ2-1 gives the full variable domain: GAGVSQSPRYKVAKRGQDVALRCDPISGHVSLFWYQQALGQGPEFLTYFQNEAQLDKSGLPSDRFFAERPEGSVSTLKIQRTQQEDSAVYLCASSRLAGALPYNEQFFGPGTRLTVL.

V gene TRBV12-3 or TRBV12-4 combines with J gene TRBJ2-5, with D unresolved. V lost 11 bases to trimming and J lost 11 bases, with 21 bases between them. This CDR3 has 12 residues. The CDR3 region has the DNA TGTGCCGGCACTGATCCGGGCTCCAATCAGTACTTC. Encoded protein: CAGTDPGSNQYF.

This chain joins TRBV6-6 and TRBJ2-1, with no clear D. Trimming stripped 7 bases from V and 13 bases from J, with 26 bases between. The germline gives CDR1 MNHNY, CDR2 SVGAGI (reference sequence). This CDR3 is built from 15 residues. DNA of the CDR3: TGTGCCAGCACCCAGGATGGTAACTTCCAAGAGACCCAGTTCTTC. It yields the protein CASTQDGNFQETQFF.

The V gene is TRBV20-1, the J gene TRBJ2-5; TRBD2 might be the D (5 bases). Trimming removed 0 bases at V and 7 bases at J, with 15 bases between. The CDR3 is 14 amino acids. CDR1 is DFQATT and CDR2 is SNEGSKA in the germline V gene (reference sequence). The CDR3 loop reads CSARETGEPGTQYF. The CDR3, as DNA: TGCAGTGCTAGAGAGACCGGGGAGCCGGGGACCCAGTACTTC.

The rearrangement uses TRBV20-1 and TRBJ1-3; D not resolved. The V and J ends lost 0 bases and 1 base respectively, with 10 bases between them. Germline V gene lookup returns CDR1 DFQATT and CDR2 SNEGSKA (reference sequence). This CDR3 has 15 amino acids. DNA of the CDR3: TGCAGTGCTAGAGATCGGACGCGTTCTGGAAACACCATATATTTT. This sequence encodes CSARDRTRSGNTIYF.

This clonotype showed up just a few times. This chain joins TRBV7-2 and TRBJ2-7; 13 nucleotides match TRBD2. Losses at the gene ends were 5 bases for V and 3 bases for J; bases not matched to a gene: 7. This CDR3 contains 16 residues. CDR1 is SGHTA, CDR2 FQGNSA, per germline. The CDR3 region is CASSLRTSGRFYEQYF. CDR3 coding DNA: TGTGCCAGCAGCCTACGGACTAGCGGGAGATTCTACGAGCAGTACTTC.

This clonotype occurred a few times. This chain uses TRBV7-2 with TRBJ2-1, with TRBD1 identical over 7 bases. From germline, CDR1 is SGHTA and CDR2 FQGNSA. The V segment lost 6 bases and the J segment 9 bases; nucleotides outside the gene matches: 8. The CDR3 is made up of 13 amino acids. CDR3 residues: CASSPDRRVEQFF. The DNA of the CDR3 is TGTGCCAGCAGTCCGGACAGGCGAGTTGAGCAGTTCTTC.

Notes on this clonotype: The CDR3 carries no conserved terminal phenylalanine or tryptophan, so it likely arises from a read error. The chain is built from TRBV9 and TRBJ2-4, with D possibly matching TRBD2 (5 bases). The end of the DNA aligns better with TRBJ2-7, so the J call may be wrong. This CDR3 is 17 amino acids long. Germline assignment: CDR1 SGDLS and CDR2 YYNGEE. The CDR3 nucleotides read TGTGCCAGCAGCGTAGGGGAGTTCGTTTCGTTGGGATACGAGCAGTACTCC. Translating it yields CASSVGEFVSLGYEQYS.

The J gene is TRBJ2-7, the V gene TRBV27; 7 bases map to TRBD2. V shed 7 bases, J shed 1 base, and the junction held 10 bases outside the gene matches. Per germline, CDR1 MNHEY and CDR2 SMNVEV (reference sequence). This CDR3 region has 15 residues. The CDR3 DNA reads TGTGCCAGCAACCCAGCGGGACGCTCGTCCTACGAGCAGTACTTC. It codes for CASNPAGRSSYEQYF.

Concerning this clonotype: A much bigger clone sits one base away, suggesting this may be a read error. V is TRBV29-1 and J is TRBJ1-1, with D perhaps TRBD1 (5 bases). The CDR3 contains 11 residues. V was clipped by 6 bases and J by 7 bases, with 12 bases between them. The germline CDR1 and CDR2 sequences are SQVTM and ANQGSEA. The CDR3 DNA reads TGCAGCGTCCTTGGGGCGGTTGAAGCTTTCTTT. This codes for CSVLGAVEAFF.

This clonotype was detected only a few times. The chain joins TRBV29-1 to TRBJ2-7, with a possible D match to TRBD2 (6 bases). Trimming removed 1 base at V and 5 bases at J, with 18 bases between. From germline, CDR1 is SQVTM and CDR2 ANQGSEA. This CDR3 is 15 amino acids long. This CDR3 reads CSVEAEPGALDEQYF. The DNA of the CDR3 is TGCAGCGTTGAAGCGGAACCGGGAGCTCTGGACGAGCAGTACTTC.

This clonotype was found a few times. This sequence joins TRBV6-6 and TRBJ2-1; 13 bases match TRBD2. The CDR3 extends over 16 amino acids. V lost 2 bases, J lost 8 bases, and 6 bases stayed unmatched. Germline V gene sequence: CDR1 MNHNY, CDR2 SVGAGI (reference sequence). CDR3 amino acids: CASSYPGTSGEYEQFF. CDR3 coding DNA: TGTGCCAGCAGTTACCCGGGGACTAGCGGGGAGTATGAGCAGTTCTTC.

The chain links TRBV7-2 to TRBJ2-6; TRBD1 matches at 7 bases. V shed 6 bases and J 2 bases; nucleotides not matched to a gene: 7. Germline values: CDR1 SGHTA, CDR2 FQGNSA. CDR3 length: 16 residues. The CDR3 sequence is CASRGRGGAGANVLTF. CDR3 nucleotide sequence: TGTGCCAGCAGAGGTCGAGGGGGCGCTGGGGCCAACGTCCTGACTTTC.

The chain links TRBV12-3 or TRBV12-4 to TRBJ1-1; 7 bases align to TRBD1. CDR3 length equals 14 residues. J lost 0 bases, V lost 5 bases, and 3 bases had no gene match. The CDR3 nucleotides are TGTGCCAGCAGTGAAGGGGGCTTGAACACTGAAGCTTTCTTT. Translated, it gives CASSEGGLNTEAFF.

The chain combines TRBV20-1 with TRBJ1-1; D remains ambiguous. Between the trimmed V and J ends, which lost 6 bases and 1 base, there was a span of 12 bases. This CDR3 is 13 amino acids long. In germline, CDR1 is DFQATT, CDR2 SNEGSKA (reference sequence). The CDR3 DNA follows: TGCAGTGCCCTAAGCGGGTCGAACACTGAAGCTTTCTTT. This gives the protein CSALSGSNTEAFF.

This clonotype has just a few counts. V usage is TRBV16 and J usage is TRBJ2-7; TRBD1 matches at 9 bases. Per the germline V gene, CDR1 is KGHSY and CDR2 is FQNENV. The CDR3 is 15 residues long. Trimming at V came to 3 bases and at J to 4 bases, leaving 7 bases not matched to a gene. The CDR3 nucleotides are TGTGCCAGCAGCCAGGGGACACAGGGGGCTTACGAGCAGTACTTC. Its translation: CASSQGTQGAYEQYF.

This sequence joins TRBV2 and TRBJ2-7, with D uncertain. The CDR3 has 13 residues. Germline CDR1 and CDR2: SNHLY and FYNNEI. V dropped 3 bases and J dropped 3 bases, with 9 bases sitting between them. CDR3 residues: CASSDDGDYEQYF. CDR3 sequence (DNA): TGTGCCAGCAGTGATGACGGCGACTACGAGCAGTACTTC.

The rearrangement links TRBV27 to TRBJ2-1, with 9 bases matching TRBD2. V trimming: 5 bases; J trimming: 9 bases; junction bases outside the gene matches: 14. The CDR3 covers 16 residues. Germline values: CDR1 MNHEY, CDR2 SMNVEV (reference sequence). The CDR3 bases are TGTGCCAGCAGTCCCACGGGGCGGGAGGGCCTATTTGAGCAGTTCTTC. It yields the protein CASSPTGREGLFEQFF.

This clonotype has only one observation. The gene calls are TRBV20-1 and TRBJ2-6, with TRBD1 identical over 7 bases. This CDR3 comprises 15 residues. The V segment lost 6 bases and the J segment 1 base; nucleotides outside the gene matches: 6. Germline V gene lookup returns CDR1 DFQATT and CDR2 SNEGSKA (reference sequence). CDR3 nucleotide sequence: TGCAGTGCAGGGACAGAAAAGTCTGGGGCCAACGTCCTGACTTTC. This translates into CSAGTEKSGANVLTF.

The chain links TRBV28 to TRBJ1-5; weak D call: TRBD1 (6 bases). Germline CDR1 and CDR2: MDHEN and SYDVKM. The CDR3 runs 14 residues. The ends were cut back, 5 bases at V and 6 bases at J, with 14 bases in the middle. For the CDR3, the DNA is TGTGCCAGCAGTCAGGCCAGGGGTACTCAGCCCCAGCATTTT. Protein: CASSQARGTQPQHF.

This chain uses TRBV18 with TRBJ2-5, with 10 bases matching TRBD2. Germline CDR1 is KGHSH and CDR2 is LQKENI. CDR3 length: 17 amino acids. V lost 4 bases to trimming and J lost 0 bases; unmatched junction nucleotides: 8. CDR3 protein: CASSRLRLAGNQETQYF. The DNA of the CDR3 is TGTGCCAGCTCACGACTCAGACTAGCGGGTAACCAAGAGACCCAGTACTTC.